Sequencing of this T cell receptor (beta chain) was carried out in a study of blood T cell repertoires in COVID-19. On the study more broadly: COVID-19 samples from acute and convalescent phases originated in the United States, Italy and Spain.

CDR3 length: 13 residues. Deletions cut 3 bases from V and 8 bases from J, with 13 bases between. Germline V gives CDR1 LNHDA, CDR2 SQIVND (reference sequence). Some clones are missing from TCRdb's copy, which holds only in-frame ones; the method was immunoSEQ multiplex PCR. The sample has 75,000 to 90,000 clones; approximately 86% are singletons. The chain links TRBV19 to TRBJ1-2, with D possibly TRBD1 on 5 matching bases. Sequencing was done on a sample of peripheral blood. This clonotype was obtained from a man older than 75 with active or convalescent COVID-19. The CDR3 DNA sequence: TGTGCCAGTAGTATTCTCGCGGGGGACGGCTACACCTTC. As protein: CASSILAGDGYTF.